The 27 T cell receptor beta chains below were found in one sample sequenced in a study of T cells in Graves' hyperthyroidism and ophthalmopathy (dated by TCRdb to between 2019 and 2020). Library creation used multiplex PCR. The run used an Illumina HiSeq 2000. TCR beta CDR3 regions were amplified from RNA transcripts. For the first round of RT-PCR on the TCR CDR3, the HTBI primer set was used together with the Qiagen OneStep RT-PCR kit. Starting from the raw public reads, TCRdb applied fastp trimming at Q25, assembled clones with MiXCR and retained in-frame beta chains. Entries are consolidated by CDR3 protein sequence, retaining the most common genes and DNA. A total of some 620,000 distinct CDR3 sequences appear in this sample, under 20% of them only once. 3.5% to 4% of the sample is in the top ten clones. The source material was blood. The source is a woman aged 25 to 45 with Graves' hyperthyroidism.

The gene calls are TRBV19 and TRBJ2-5; D is undetermined. This CDR3 is 15 amino acids long. V lost 2 bases to trimming and J lost 3 bases, with 13 bases between them. CDR1 is LNHDA, CDR2 SQIVND, per germline (reference sequence). For the CDR3, the DNA is TGTGCCAGTAGTATATTTGGAGACACCGAAGAGACCCAGTACTTC. Its protein product is CASSIFGDTEETQYF. Full variable domain (remainder filled in from reference TRBV19 and TRBJ2-5): DGGITQSPKYLFRKEGQNVTLSCEQNLNHDAMYWYRQDPGQGLRLIYYSQIVNDFQKGDIAEGYSVSREKKESFPLTVTSAQKNPTAFYLCASSIFGDTEETQYFGPGTRLLVL.

V is TRBV12-3 or TRBV12-4 and J is TRBJ2-1; 8 bases match TRBD2. J gave up 7 bases and V 6 bases, and 5 bases lay outside the gene matches. CDR3 length: 13 residues. The chain's CDR3 is CASSGRASNEQFF. DNA for the CDR3: TGTGCCAGCAGCGGGAGGGCCAGTAATGAGCAGTTCTTC.

This clonotype appeared many times. This chain joins TRBV12-3 or TRBV12-4 and TRBJ2-4; weak D call: TRBD2 (6 bases). This CDR3 comprises 19 residues. V shed 1 base and J shed 3 bases, with 22 bases lying between them. The CDR3 DNA reads as TGTGCCAGCAGTTTAGATGGGCTAGCGTACACCAAGGACAAAAACATTCAGTACTTC. It is translated as CASSLDGLAYTKDKNIQYF.

The V call is TRBV27, the J call TRBJ2-1; D not resolved. This CDR3 is built from 14 residues. The germline V and J ends were trimmed by 3 bases and 8 bases, with 14 bases remaining between them. Germline V gene lookup returns CDR1 MNHEY and CDR2 SMNVEV (reference sequence). The CDR3 region is CASSLSRQVDEQFF. The DNA of the CDR3 is TGTGCCAGCAGTTTGTCCAGGCAGGTTGATGAGCAGTTCTTC.

The chain uses TRBV6-1 and TRBJ2-1, with 8 positions matching TRBD2. Germline CDR1 and CDR2: MNHNS and SASEGT. V was pared by 8 bases and J by 8 bases, with 14 bases of the junction left unmatched. The CDR3 is 15 residues long. DNA of the CDR3: TGTGCCAGCGCCCTCGGGACTAGGATACAATATGAGCAGTTCTTC. Protein sequence: CASALGTRIQYEQFF.

This clonotype has a handful of counts. One end of the junction fails to match germline, which may point to a read error. The genes are TRBV12-3 or TRBV12-4 and TRBJ2-7; no clear D. The CDR3 covers 17 residues. CDR3 in amino acids: CASSLRRGDRSSYEQYF. As DNA, the CDR3 is TGTGCCAGTAGTTTGCGACGCGGAGATCGCTCTTCCTACGAGCAGTACTTC.

This clonotype has a count of ten or more. V usage is TRBV18 and J usage is TRBJ2-3; D ambiguous. Germline V gives CDR1 KGHSH, CDR2 LQKENI. The CDR3 has 12 residues. Trimming left V 8 bases short and J 0 bases short, with 6 bases between. For the CDR3, the DNA is TGTGCCAGCAGCACTAGCACAGATACGCAGTATTTT. Protein: CASSTSTDTQYF. Combining the CDR3 with reference TRBV18 and TRBJ2-3 gives the whole variable domain NAGVMQNPRHLVRRRGQEARLRCSPMKGHSHVYWYRQLPEEGLKFMVYLQKENIIDESGMPKERFSAEFPKEGPSILRIQQVVRGDSAAYFCASSTSTDTQYFGPGTRLTVL.

This clonotype has a handful of counts. This chain uses TRBV11-3 with TRBJ1-2; 9 positions match TRBD1. Germline CDR1 reads SGHNT; CDR2 reads YENEEA. The CDR3 is 16 amino acids. V lost 5 bases, J lost 0 bases, and 7 bases stayed unmatched. CDR3 in DNA: TGTGCCAGCAGCGCCGGGACAGGGAAATCTAACTATGGCTACACCTTC. It translates to CASSAGTGKSNYGYTF.

A remark on this clonotype: This may come from a read error, since a much larger clone is one base off. Written as DNA, the CDR3 is TGTGCCAGCAGTGGACTAGCGGGAGGAAAATTGTCCTACAATGAGCAGTACTTC. Translated, it gives CASSGLAGGKLSYNEQYF. The gene calls are TRBV28 and TRBJ2-1; 14 bases line up with TRBD2. TRBJ2-7 explains the end of the DNA better; the J call may be wrong. The CDR3 contains 18 residues. The germline CDR1 and CDR2 sequences are MDHEN and SYDVKM.

The rearrangement joins TRBV20-1 to TRBJ1-2, with D uncertain. The CDR3 runs 13 residues. Deletions cut 4 bases from V and 4 bases from J, with 13 bases between. The germline gives CDR1 DFQATT, CDR2 SNEGSKA (reference sequence). The CDR3 sequence: CSATVWETYGYTF. In DNA form, the CDR3 reads TGCAGTGCTACCGTATGGGAGACCTATGGCTACACCTTC.

Ten or more counts support this clonotype. V is TRBV2 and J is TRBJ2-1, with 11 bases identical to TRBD2. This CDR3 region has 17 residues. Per the germline V gene, CDR1 is SNHLY and CDR2 is FYNNEI. The CDR3 is CATTPGFGTSGYNEQFF. CDR3 DNA: TGTGCAACCACCCCGGGCTTCGGGACTAGCGGCTACAATGAGCAGTTCTTC.

This clonotype turned up a few times. V and J are TRBV27 and TRBJ2-2; no firm D call. The V gene lost 3 bases and the J gene lost 2 bases, with 22 bases spanning the gap. The CDR3 consists of 19 residues. The germline V gene has CDR1 MNHEY and CDR2 SMNVEV (reference sequence). CDR3 DNA sequence: TGTGCCAGCAGTTTCTTGACGGCTCCTTGGGCGATAAACACCGGGGAGCTGTTTTTT. Encoded protein: CASSFLTAPWAINTGELFF.

The rearrangement joins TRBV12-5 to TRBJ1-1; a weak D match, TRBD1 (5 bases). The germline gives CDR1 LGHNT, CDR2 FRNRAP. The CDR3 runs 17 residues. V was pared by 3 bases and J by 5 bases, with 22 bases between. The CDR3 region has the DNA TGTGCTAGTGGTTTACTTAACGTCGGGGGTGGAAAAACTGAAGCTTTCTTT. Residues: CASGLLNVGGGKTEAFF.

In this sample, this clonotype turned up many times. The CDR3 loop is CASKGGTSNYGYTF. In DNA form, the CDR3 reads TGTGCCAGCAAGGGGGGCACATCTAACTATGGCTACACCTTC. The chain uses TRBV6-1 and TRBJ1-2; D may be TRBD1 (6 bases). Deletions cut 7 bases from V and 0 bases from J, with 12 bases between. CDR1 is MNHNS, CDR2 SASEGT, per germline. The CDR3 loop spans 14 amino acids.

The chain carries TRBV4-2 and TRBJ2-1; TRBD2 matches at 8 bases. This CDR3 region has 16 residues. CDR1 LGHNA and CDR2 YNFKEQ come from the germline V gene. V lost 0 bases and J lost 2; bases outside the gene matches: 3. Written as DNA, the CDR3 is TGTGCCAGCAGCCAAGATACTAGCGGAGCCTACAATGAGCAGTTCTTC. Protein sequence: CASSQDTSGAYNEQFF.

This clonotype showed up many times. The J gene is TRBJ2-5, the V gene TRBV5-6; TRBD2 is a possible D gene (6 bases). CDR1 SGHDT and CDR2 YYEEEE come from the germline V gene. The CDR3 sequence is 16 residues long. V lost 1 base and J 1 base, leaving 14 bases between the germline ends. CDR3 amino acids: CASSLLGGASQETQYF. The CDR3, as DNA: TGTGCCAGCAGCTTGTTGGGGGGAGCAAGCCAAGAGACCCAGTACTTC.

Worth noting for this clonotype: This may stem from a read error, because a much larger clone lies one nucleotide away. The chain's CDR3 is CARSLRGYWQDSQETQYF. As DNA, the CDR3 is TGTGCCAGGAGCTTGCGAGGTTACTGGCAGGACTCGCAAGAGACCCAGTACTTC. The chain has TRBV7-9 and TRBJ2-5; a possible D gene is TRBD2 (5 bases). CDR1 and CDR2 (germline): SEHNR, FQNEAQ (reference sequence). The CDR3 totals 18 residues.

The chain uses TRBV2 and TRBJ2-7, with D unclear. The CDR3 length is 11 residues. Trimming took off 0 bases at V and 6 bases at J, with 3 bases between the two ends. The V gene's germline CDR1 is SNHLY and CDR2 FYNNEI. The CDR3 here is CASSEAAEQYF. The CDR3, as DNA: TGTGCCAGCAGTGAAGCTGCCGAGCAGTACTTC.

The rearrangement joins TRBV20-1 to TRBJ2-5, with D unresolved. The CDR3 length is 15 residues. Trimming cost V 6 bases and J 4 bases, with 21 bases left between them. From germline, CDR1 is DFQATT and CDR2 SNEGSKA (reference sequence). CDR3 sequence: CSAEREGPVGETQYF. In nucleotides, the CDR3 is TGCAGTGCCGAGCGAGAAGGGCCGGTGGGAGAGACCCAGTACTTC.

This clonotype showed up many times. This chain connects TRBV6-1 to TRBJ2-7; D is perhaps TRBD2 (5 bases). The germline gives CDR1 MNHNS, CDR2 SASEGT. The CDR3 spans 15 residues. With 2 bases removed from V and 2 bases from J, the gap between germline ends came to 13 bases. The CDR3 reads CASSEWRASTYEQYF. DNA of the CDR3: TGTGCCAGCAGTGAATGGCGGGCTTCGACCTACGAGCAGTACTTC.

This clonotype was seen repeatedly, ten times or more. The rearrangement joins TRBV29-1 to TRBJ2-1, with D uncertain. Germline V gene lookup returns CDR1 SQVTM and CDR2 ANQGSEA. Trimming stripped 5 bases from V and 4 bases from J, with 6 bases between. The CDR3 length is 11 residues. This chain's CDR3 is CSVFRYNEQFF. The CDR3, as DNA: TGCAGCGTTTTTAGGTACAATGAGCAGTTCTTC.

The chain recombines TRBV24-1 with TRBJ2-3, with 15 positions matching TRBD2. Germline-derived CDR1 and CDR2 are KGHDR and SFDVKD. This CDR3 spans 16 amino acids. V gave up 5 bases and J gave up 4 bases; unmatched junction bases: 3. CDR3 residues: CATSGTSGRASDTQYF. The DNA for the CDR3 is TGTGCCACCAGTGGGACTAGCGGGAGGGCCTCAGATACGCAGTATTTT.

Remarks on this clonotype: With a much larger clone just one base away, this may be a read error. V gene TRBV6-2 or TRBV6-3 combines with J gene TRBJ2-7; D may match TRBD1 or TRBD2 (6 bases each). This CDR3 comprises 16 residues. Looked up from germline, CDR1 is MNHEY and CDR2 is SVGEGT. The CDR3 loop is CASRSPGGPLSCEQYF. The CDR3 nucleotides are TGTGCCAGCAGATCCCCCGGGGGCCCTTTATCCTGCGAGCAGTACTTC.

The rearrangement uses TRBV25-1 and TRBJ2-1; 8 nucleotides align to TRBD2. This CDR3 has 14 residues. The germline V gene has CDR1 MGHDK and CDR2 SYGVNS. V shed 6 bases and J 9 bases; nucleotides not matched to a gene: 10. The CDR3 DNA follows: TGTGCCAGCAGCCTAGCGGGCGGGTTCAGTGAGCAGTTCTTC. It yields the protein CASSLAGGFSEQFF.

The chain uses TRBV6-1 and TRBJ1-1; perhaps TRBD1 as D (5 bases). V lost 3 bases and J 4 bases, leaving 9 bases between the germline ends. Germline V gives CDR1 MNHNS, CDR2 SASEGT. This CDR3 is built from 13 residues. CDR3 protein: CASSEGGITEAFF. CDR3 DNA: TGTGCCAGCAGTGAGGGGGGGATCACTGAAGCTTTCTTT.

The CDR3 spells CASSLSHRSYNEQFF. CDR3 coding DNA: TGCGCCAGCAGCTTGTCACACCGATCATACAATGAGCAGTTCTTC. The V gene is TRBV5-1, the J gene TRBJ2-1; D remains unclear. The germline CDR1 and CDR2 sequences are SGHRS and YFSETQ. The V end was cut by 1 base, the J end by 4 bases, with 12 bases between. The CDR3 loop spans 15 amino acids.

The V call is TRBV6-1, the J call TRBJ1-1, with D tentatively TRBD1 (5 bases). V was shortened by 11 bases and J by 2 bases, with 18 bases between the two germline ends. The CDR3 length is 14 residues. The germline V gene has CDR1 MNHNS and CDR2 SASEGT. CDR3 amino acids: CAGFTRGVNTEAFF. Written as DNA, the CDR3 is TGTGCCGGCTTTACAAGAGGGGTTAACACTGAAGCTTTCTTT.